This T cell receptor (beta chain) was observed in a study of shared clonotypes between healthy human individuals. It was CD45RO-negative cells, positively selected for CCR7, that made up naive CD8 cells, with terminally differentiated effector memory CD45RA+ cells excluded. Assay used: immunoSEQ multiplex PCR; TCRdb lists only in-frame clones, some missing. The sample comprises hundreds of thousands of clones, about 96% of which are singletons, and about 0.11% rests with the top ten. The CDR3 runs 12 residues. Germline CDR1 reads SGHNT; CDR2 reads YYREEE (reference sequence). Sequenced material: naive CD8+ T cells sorted from blood. This receptor was obtained from a woman aged 25 to 45 in good health. The V gene is TRBV5-4, the J gene TRBJ2-5; possibly TRBD1 for D (6 bases). With the DNA end fitting TRBJ2-7 better, the J assignment may be wrong. In DNA form, the CDR3 reads TGTGCCAGCAGCATGGGGGCTCTCGAGCAGTACTTC. Protein: CASSMGALEQYF.